Listed here are 2 T cell receptor beta chains from one sample, sequenced in a study of response to subunit inactivated influenza vaccine. TCRdb fed the RT-PCR reads into MiXCR, producing one record per CDR3 protein. The repertoire consists of about 540,000 distinct CDR3 sequences, with under 30% occurring once and the leading ten covering approximately 2.9%. The same specimen was also included in a second study, on T cells expressing NK-cell markers. That investigation notes: The authors generated TCR beta cDNA through 5'RACE template switching with UMIs.

This specimen consisted of CD4+ T cells sorted from PBMCs, obtained 11 to 12 days after vaccination. These receptors were obtained from a man aged 50-59 years who received an inactivated influenza vaccine.

This clonotype came up a few times. The V gene is TRBV20-1, the J gene TRBJ2-7, with D possibly matching TRBD1 (5 bases). The CDR3 runs 13 residues. V was pared by 6 bases and J by 3 bases, with 15 bases between. Germline-derived CDR1 and CDR2 are DFQATT and SNEGSKA (reference sequence). The CDR3 here is CSASSRAVYEQYF. In DNA, the CDR3 is TGCAGTGCGTCAAGCAGGGCAGTCTACGAGCAGTACTTC.

In this sample, this clonotype turned up a few times. The rearrangement uses TRBV4-2 and TRBJ2-7, with D tentatively TRBD2 (7 bases). Germline V gene data show CDR1 as LGHNA and CDR2 as YNFKEQ. The CDR3 covers 16 residues. The germline V and J ends were trimmed by 6 bases and 6 bases, with 24 bases remaining between them. The CDR3 is CASRLDLGAGEVEQYF. In DNA form, the CDR3 reads TGTGCCAGCAGGCTAGACTTGGGGGCGGGGGAGGTCGAGCAGTACTTC.